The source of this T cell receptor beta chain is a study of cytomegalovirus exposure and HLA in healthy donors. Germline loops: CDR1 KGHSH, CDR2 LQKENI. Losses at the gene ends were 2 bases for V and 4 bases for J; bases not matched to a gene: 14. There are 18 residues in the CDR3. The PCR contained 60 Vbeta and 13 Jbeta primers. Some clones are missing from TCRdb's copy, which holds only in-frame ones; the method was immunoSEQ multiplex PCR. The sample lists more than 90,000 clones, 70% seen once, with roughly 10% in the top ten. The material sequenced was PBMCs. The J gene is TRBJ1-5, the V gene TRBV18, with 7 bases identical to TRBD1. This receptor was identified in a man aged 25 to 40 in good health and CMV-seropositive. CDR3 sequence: CASSPSPTGDGGNQPQHF. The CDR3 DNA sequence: TGTGCCAGCTCACCAAGTCCAACAGGGGACGGGGGTAATCAGCCCCAGCATTTT.